This is a list of T cell receptor beta chains from one sample in a study of metastatic and nonmetastatic thyroid tumors. MiXCR re-clonotyped the PCR reads for TCRdb. Counted here are 65,000 to 70,000 clones, 13% to 15% occurring once; the ten biggest clones make up just over 6.5%. Sequences were obtained from blood. These receptors were taken from a male donor with papillary thyroid cancer or a benign thyroid nodule (not recorded which). Some clones in this sample may be carry-over from other donors' samples. Each CDR3 is given with its conserved first and last residue. Fields, in order: V gene, D gene, clone size, J gene, CDR3 DNA, CDR3 protein. D genes are given only for firm matches. For some rows the clone size is stated as once, few or many, or as a class when expanded; others skip it.

>TRBV12-3/TRBV12-4|-|-|TRBJ1-2
TGTGCCAGCAGACCTACAGGGATACACTATGGCTACACCTTC
CASRPTGIHYGYTF
>TRBV4-1|TRBD1|many|TRBJ1-2
TGCGCCAGCAGCCAAGGGACAGGGGAGGGCTACACCTTC
CASSQGTGEGYTF
>TRBV13|-|many|TRBJ1-1
TGTGCCAGCAGCTCCGGGACGCGGCCTGAAGCTTTCTTT
CASSSGTRPEAFF
>TRBV20-1|-|-|TRBJ2-3
TGCAGTGCTAGGGATAACTCCCGTAGCACATATACGCAGTATTTT
CSARDNSRSTYTQYF
>TRBV28|TRBD2|-|TRBJ2-2
TGTGCCAGCAGTTTATCCGGCACTAGCGGGATATCCGGGGAGCTGTTTTTT
CASSLSGTSGISGELFF
>TRBV5-1|TRBD1|many|TRBJ1-1
TGCGCCAGCAGCTTAAGTTGGGGACAGGGAGGCACTGAAGCTTTCTTT
CASSLSWGQGGTEAFF
>TRBV6-1|-|few|TRBJ2-7
TGTGCCAGCAGTCGGCTTAGCGTATTCTCCTACGATCAGTACTTC
CASSRLSVFSYDQYF
>TRBV4-3|TRBD1|many|TRBJ2-5
TGCGCCAGCAGCCAGGGGGACAGGGATGAGACCCAGTACTTC
CASSQGDRDETQYF
>TRBV2|-|many|TRBJ2-2
TGTGCCAGCAGTGAGCAAGGGCTGGGCGGGGAGCTGTTTTTT
CASSEQGLGGELFF
>TRBV12-3/TRBV12-4|-|-|TRBJ1-4
TGTGCCAGCAGTTTATGGGGATCAGCGGTCTCTGAAAAACTGTTTTTT
CASSLWGSAVSEKLFF
>TRBV6-1|-|many|TRBJ1-3
TGTGCCAGCAGTGAAGGAACAGAAGGAAACACCATATATTTT
CASSEGTEGNTIYF
>TRBV20-1|TRBD1|many|TRBJ1-1
TGCAGTGCCAGACAGGGTTATTTTACGAACACTGAAGCTTTCTTT
CSARQGYFTNTEAFF
>TRBV6-4|TRBD1|-|TRBJ1-2
TGTGCCAGCAGTCCCGGACAGGGGGCTTACTATGGCTACACCTTC
CASSPGQGAYYGYTF
>TRBV28|TRBD1|many|TRBJ1-1
TGTGCCAGCAGTGGCCGCAGGGGGTTGAACACTGAAGCTTTCTTT
CASSGRRGLNTEAFF
>TRBV19|TRBD1|many|TRBJ1-2
TGTGCCAGTACAGGGGGCGGGTCAGAATTTCGACTACGCTATGGCTACACCTTC
CASTGGGSEFRLRYGYTF
>TRBV12-3/TRBV12-4|TRBD2|many|TRBJ2-1
TGTGCCAGCAGTCTGCGGGGGATTGAGCAGTTCTTC
CASSLRGIEQFF
>TRBV6-4|-|many|TRBJ1-4
TGTGCCAGCAGTGACTCTCCCCAGACGAAGGGACGTAATGAAAAACTGTTTTTT
CASSDSPQTKGRNEKLFF
>TRBV6-2/TRBV6-3|-|many|TRBJ1-4
TGTGCCAGCAGCTCCGGTGGGGCTAATGAAAAACTGTTTTTT
CASSSGGANEKLFF
>TRBV28|-|many|TRBJ2-7
TGTGCCAGCAGTTTTACGGGACATTCCTACGAGCAGTACTTC
CASSFTGHSYEQYF
>TRBV6-1|TRBD1|few|TRBJ2-3
TGTGCCAGCGCGACAGGGGGCAGCACAGATACGCAGTATTTT
CASATGGSTDTQYF
>TRBV30|-|many|TRBJ2-5
TGTGCCTGGAGTGATTTGGGGTCCCAAGAGACCCAGTACTTC
CAWSDLGSQETQYF
>TRBV15|TRBD1|many|TRBJ1-2
TGTGCCACCAGGGCAGGGGGCTTTGGTGGCTACACCTTC
CATRAGGFGGYTF
>TRBV28|-|many|TRBJ2-3
TGTGCCAGCACTTCCTCTAGTCGCACGCAGTATTTT
CASTSSSRTQYF
>TRBV12-3/TRBV12-4|TRBD1|many|TRBJ2-7
TGTGCCAGCAGCTCGACAGGGCGCGAGCAGTACTTC
CASSSTGREQYF
>TRBV7-9|-|many|TRBJ2-5
TGTGCCAGCAGCTTAGTAGCCAGCCAAGAGACCCAGTACTTC
CASSLVASQETQYF
>TRBV5-1|TRBD2|many|TRBJ2-3
TGCGCCAGCAGCCCTAGCGGGCCTAGCACAGATACGCAGTATTTT
CASSPSGPSTDTQYF
>TRBV20-1|-|many|TRBJ2-7
TGCAGTGCTACCCGGGACTCGAGTGAGGAGGGGTACTTC
CSATRDSSEEGYF
>TRBV20-1|TRBD1|-|TRBJ1-6
TGCAGTGCTAGCCCCGGGACAGCTATTTCACCCCTCCACTTT
CSASPGTAISPLHF
>TRBV27|-|many|TRBJ2-5
TGTGCCAGCAGTTTTGGTGGGAGTTACCAAGAGACCCAGTACTTC
CASSFGGSYQETQYF
>TRBV6-4|-|few|TRBJ1-1
TGTGCCAGCAGTTCTCAATTGAACACTGAAGCTTTCTTT
CASSSQLNTEAFF
>TRBV27|-|many|TRBJ2-1
TGTGCCAGCAGTTTGAAGGGGCTGAACAATGAGCAGTTCTTC
CASSLKGLNNEQFF
>TRBV5-4|-|many|TRBJ1-1
TGTGCCAGCAGTTCCCCGGGGATTGGGGCCGAAGCTTTCTTT
CASSSPGIGAEAFF
>TRBV27|TRBD2|many|TRBJ2-5
TGTGCCAGCAGTTTAGTGGCAGCGGGGGACCCAGTGGGGGAGACCCAGTACTTC
CASSLVAAGDPVGETQYF
>TRBV5-1|TRBD2|-|TRBJ2-1
TGCGCCAGCAGCTTGTGGACTAGCGGGGGGGTAGGAGAGCAGTTCTTC
CASSLWTSGGVGEQFF
>TRBV3-1|TRBD1|many|TRBJ1-2
TGTGCCAGCAGCCAAGCTAAGGGGGCTCAAAGAGAAGGCTACACCTTC
CASSQAKGAQREGYTF
>TRBV20-1|TRBD2|many|TRBJ2-7
TGCAGTGCTAGAGTACTAGCGGGGGGAGCCTACGAGCAGTACTTC
CSARVLAGGAYEQYF
>TRBV4-1|-|many|TRBJ2-1
TGCGCCAGCAGCCAAGATTCGCGTTCCTACAATGAGCAGTTCTTC
CASSQDSRSYNEQFF
>TRBV27|-|-|TRBJ2-2
TGTGCCAGCGGCCGCTGGGGGGGCGCGTACACCGGGGAGCTGTTTTTT
CASGRWGGAYTGELFF
>TRBV4-1|-|-|TRBJ2-7
TGTGCCAGCAGCAAGCCGGGATCCCCCTACGAGCAGTACTTC
CASSKPGSPYEQYF
>TRBV5-1|TRBD2|many|TRBJ2-5
TGCGCCAGCAGCTTGGTCGGGGGGGGAGGACAGACCCAGTACTTC
CASSLVGGGGQTQYF
>TRBV12-3/TRBV12-4|-|many|TRBJ1-1
TGTGCCAGCAGTTACGGGGCTGAAGCTTTCTTT
CASSYGAEAFF
>TRBV28|-|many|TRBJ2-1
TGTGCCAGCAGTACACAGGGGGGGGTCTCCTACAATGAGCAGTTCTTC
CASSTQGGVSYNEQFF
>TRBV20-1|TRBD1|many|TRBJ1-5
TGCAGTGCTACGACAGGGGAGAGCAATCAGCCCCAGCATTTT
CSATTGESNQPQHF
>TRBV5-1|-|-|TRBJ2-2
TGCGCCAGCACCAAGGGGACGAACACCGGGGAGCTGTTTTTT
CASTKGTNTGELFF
>TRBV6-6|-|few|TRBJ2-3
TGTGCCAGCAGTCTCTTTGGGGCCCACACGGTATCAGATACGCAGTATTTT
CASSLFGAHTVSDTQYF
>TRBV19|-|many|TRBJ2-5
TGTGCCAGTAGTCAAGGTCGGGGGCGTGAGACCCAGTACTTC
CASSQGRGRETQYF
>TRBV7-9|TRBD2|many|TRBJ2-1
TGTGCCAGCAGCCCTGGGCTAGCGGGGAACAATGAGCAGTTCTTC
CASSPGLAGNNEQFF